The T cell receptor (beta chain) described here comes from a study of T cells in Graves' hyperthyroidism and ophthalmopathy. Study-level results: Ophthalmopathy, as predicted by the model, came a median 6.5 months after the prediction. A 13 V-J model separated ophthalmopathy from stable hyperthyroidism.

CDR1 and CDR2 (germline): SGDLS, YYNGEE. V shed 3 bases and J shed 5 bases, with 17 bases lying between them. The CDR3 spans 15 residues. What was amplified from RNA transcripts were TCR beta CDR3 regions. The study used the HTBI primer set for a first-round RT-PCR of the TCR CDR3. From the multiplex PCR reads, TCRdb called clonotypes with MiXCR, one entry per CDR3 protein. The sample has fewer than 700,000 distinct CDR3 sequences, around 16% seen once. Comments on this clonotype: Its antigen remains unidentified.

The hyperthyroidism patients had all been newly diagnosed, and their disease duration was under 2 months. Their ages ranged from 18 to 65 years. Patients having uncontrolled infection, another autoimmune disease, pregnancy or lactation were not included. This chain joins TRBV9 and TRBJ1-2; TRBD1 might be the D (5 bases). Sequences were obtained from blood. The receptor's source is a woman in her twenties or thirties with Graves' hyperthyroidism. CDR3 in DNA: TGTGCCAGCAGCGGGACGACAGATTCGAATTATGGCTACACCTTC. Encoded protein: CASSGTTDSNYGYTF.